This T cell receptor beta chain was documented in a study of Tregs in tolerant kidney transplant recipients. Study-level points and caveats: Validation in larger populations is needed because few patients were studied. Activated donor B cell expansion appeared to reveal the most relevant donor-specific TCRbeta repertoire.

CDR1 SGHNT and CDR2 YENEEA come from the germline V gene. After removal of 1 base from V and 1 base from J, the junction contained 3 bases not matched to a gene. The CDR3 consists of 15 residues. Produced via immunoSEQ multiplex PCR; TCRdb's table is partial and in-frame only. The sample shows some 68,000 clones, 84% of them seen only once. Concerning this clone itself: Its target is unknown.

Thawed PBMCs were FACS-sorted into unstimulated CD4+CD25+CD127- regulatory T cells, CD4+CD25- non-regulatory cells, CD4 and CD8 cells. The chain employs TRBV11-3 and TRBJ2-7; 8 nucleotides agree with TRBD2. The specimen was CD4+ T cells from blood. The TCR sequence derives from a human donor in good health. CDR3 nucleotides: TGTGCCAGCAGCTTAGGGACTAGCCTTTCCTACGAGCAGTACTTC. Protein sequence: CASSLGTSLSYEQYF.